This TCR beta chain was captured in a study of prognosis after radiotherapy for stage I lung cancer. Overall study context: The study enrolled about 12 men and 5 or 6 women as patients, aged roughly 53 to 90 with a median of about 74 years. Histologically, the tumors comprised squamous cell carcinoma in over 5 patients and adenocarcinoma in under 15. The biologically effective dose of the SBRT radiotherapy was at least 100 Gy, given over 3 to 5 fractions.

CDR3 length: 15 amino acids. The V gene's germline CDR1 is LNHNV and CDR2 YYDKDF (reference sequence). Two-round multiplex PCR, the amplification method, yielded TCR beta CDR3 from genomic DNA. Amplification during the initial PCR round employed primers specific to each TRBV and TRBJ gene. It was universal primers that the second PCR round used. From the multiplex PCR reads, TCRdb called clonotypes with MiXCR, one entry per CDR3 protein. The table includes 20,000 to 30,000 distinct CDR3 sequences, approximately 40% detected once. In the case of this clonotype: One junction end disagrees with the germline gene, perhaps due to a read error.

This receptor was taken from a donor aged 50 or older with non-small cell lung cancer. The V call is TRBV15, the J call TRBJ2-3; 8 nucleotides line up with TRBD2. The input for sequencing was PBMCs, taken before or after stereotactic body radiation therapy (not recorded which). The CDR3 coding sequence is TGTGCCACCATCAGAGATCGACACCGGGGGGGAGCGCAGTATTTT. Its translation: CATIRDRHRGGAQYF.